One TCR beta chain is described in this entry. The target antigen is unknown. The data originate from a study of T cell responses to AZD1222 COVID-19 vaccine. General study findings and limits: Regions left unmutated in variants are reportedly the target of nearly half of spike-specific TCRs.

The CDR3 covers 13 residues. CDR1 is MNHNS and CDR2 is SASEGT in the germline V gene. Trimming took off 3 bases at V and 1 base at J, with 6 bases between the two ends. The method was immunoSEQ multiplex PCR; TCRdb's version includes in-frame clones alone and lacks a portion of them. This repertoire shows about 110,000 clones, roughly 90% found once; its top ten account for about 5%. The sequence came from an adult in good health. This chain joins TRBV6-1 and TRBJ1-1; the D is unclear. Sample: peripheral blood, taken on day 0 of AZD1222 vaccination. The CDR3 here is CASSELSNTEAFF. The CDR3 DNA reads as TGTGCCAGCAGTGAGTTATCGAACACTGAAGCTTTCTTT.